Included here is one T cell receptor beta chain sequence, with context. The antigen is unknown. These data belong to a study of T-cell memory formation after mild COVID-19. Findings and caveats of the study: Cross-reactive memory seemingly joined, as some responding clones were found in pre-infection memory.

TCRdb re-called the 5' RACE reads through MiXCR, storing one row per CDR3 protein. The data contain approximately 490,000 distinct CDR3 sequences, around 20% of them singletons. Sequencing used PBMCs or a T cell subset sorted from them (not recorded which). This receptor was taken from an adult woman who had mild COVID-19 (a few samples of this study predate the infection). Cell type and time point are not known.

The CDR3 spells CASRGPSQNEQFF. CDR3 nucleotides: TGTGCCAGCAGGGGTCCTTCACAAAATGAGCAGTTCTTC. The chain combines TRBV7-2 with TRBJ2-1; no clear D gene. This CDR3 comprises 13 residues. V lost 6 bases, J lost 7 bases, and 13 bases lay in between. In germline, CDR1 is SGHTA, CDR2 FQGNSA.